The T cell receptor beta chain described here comes from a study of blood T cell repertoires in COVID-19. Looking at the study overall: The samples span acute and convalescent COVID-19 from the United States, Italy and Spain. PBMCs, B-cell-depleted T cells, or T cells were the source of the cDNA or gDNA that made up the material.

This CDR3 has 15 residues. Germline CDR1 SNHLY, CDR2 FYNNEI. V lost 6 bases and J lost 1; bases outside the gene matches: 3. Authors' data handling: Reference gene primer amplification gave nucleated cell count estimates. Repertoires were generated with immunoSEQ multiplex PCR, while TCRdb's copy carries only in-frame clones and drops some. That table is the source of V, J and clone size, and D and trimming were worked out from the DNA. The profile shows under 350,000 clones, approximately 83% of them singletons. This receptor was identified in a woman between 45 and 65 years old who had recovered from COVID-19. Sequencing was carried out using peripheral blood. The V and J genes are TRBV2 and TRBJ2-3; 11 bases match TRBD2. For the CDR3, the DNA is TGTGCCAGCAGGGGTAGCGGGGGGGGCACAGATACGCAGTATTTT. Encoded protein: CASRGSGGGTDTQYF. Using reference TRBV2 and TRBJ2-3 for the parts outside the CDR3, the full variable domain is EPEVTQTPSHQVTQMGQEVILRCVPISNHLYFYWYRQILGQKVEFLVSFYNNEISEKSEIFDDQFSVERPDGSNFTLKIRSTKLEDSAMYFCASRGSGGGTDTQYFGPGTRLTVL.